This T cell receptor (beta chain) emerged from a study of long-term antiretroviral therapy in people with HIV. The ends were cut back, 0 bases at V and 1 base at J, with 18 bases in the middle. The CDR3 sequence is 18 residues long. Germline V lookup: CDR1 MNHEY, CDR2 SMNVEV (reference sequence). Study findings and constraints: Before ART, certain clones expanded, and these dominated the repertoire at all time points. Older ART regimens were possibly in use when the blood was collected between about 2003 and 2017. Compared with controls, HIV repertoires showed narrower CDR3 length ranges.

Details on this clone: Its antigen is unidentified.

The assay, immunoSEQ v3.0, was run at survey level. Per sample, sequencing targeted roughly 35,000-50,000 T-cell genomes. Profiled with immunoSEQ multiplex PCR; TCRdb holds only in-frame clones, not every one. This sample has about 22,000 clones; roughly 84% occur once, and the top ten carry around 4.6%. The receptor was isolated from a man in his sixties with HIV. This chain joins TRBV27 and TRBJ1-1; D is possibly TRBD1 (5 bases). The source was unsorted PBMCs, collected 1.3 years after starting antiretroviral therapy. The CDR3: CASSLSIIAGTENTEAFF. The CDR3 DNA sequence: TGTGCCAGCAGTTTATCGATAATAGCCGGGACGGAGAACACTGAAGCTTTCTTT.